These 14 T cell receptor beta chains came from one sample sequenced in a study of blood T cells in healthy people across ages. PCR was performed a second time for about 7 to 12 cycles using a sample-barcoded 5' primer and a J-beta primer mix. TCRdb used MiXCR to reprocess the 5' RACE reads, holding one entry per CDR3 protein. This table holds 1,300,000 or so distinct CDR3 sequences, 55% to 75% found once. Input material: blood. These receptors all come from a man younger than 30 in good health.

J is TRBJ1-2 and V is TRBV11-2; TRBD1 is a possible D gene (5 bases). The CDR3 runs to 13 residues. Germline CDR1 is SGHAT and CDR2 is FQNNGV. Trimming stripped 7 bases from V and 7 bases from J, with 16 bases between. Here the CDR3 reads CASTPGGFGGYTF. The CDR3 nucleotides are TGTGCCAGCACCCCCGGGGGGTTCGGTGGCTACACCTTC. Filled out from reference TRBV11-2 and TRBJ1-2, the complete variable domain reads EAGVAQSPRYKIIEKRQSVAFWCNPISGHATLYWYQQILGQGPKLLIQFQNNGVVDDSQLPKDRFSAERLKGVDSTLKIQPAKLEDSAVYLCASTPGGFGGYTFGSGTRLTVV.

This clonotype occurred once. V gene TRBV11-2 combines with J gene TRBJ2-2, with 7 positions matching TRBD2. The length of the CDR3 is 18 residues. V lost 3 bases, J lost 0 bases, and 10 bases stayed unmatched. CDR1 SGHAT and CDR2 FQNNGV come from the germline V gene. As DNA, the CDR3 is TGTGCCAGCAGCTTGATTCGAGCGGGGAGAGCGAACACCGGGGAGCTGTTTTTT. It encodes CASSLIRAGRANTGELFF.

This clonotype was found a few times. The chain joins TRBV4-2 to TRBJ2-7, with D tentatively TRBD2 (5 bases). The assigned J gene may be wrong: the sequence end matches TRBJ2-5 better. Germline V gives CDR1 LGHNA, CDR2 YNFKEQ. The CDR3 runs 16 residues. The CDR3 DNA sequence: TGTGCCAGCAGCCAAGATCCGGGGATAAGCGTTGGGACCCAGTACTTC. Translation gives CASSQDPGISVGTQYF.

The chain's CDR3 is CASSPPWDYGTDTQYF. The CDR3 bases are TGTGCCAGCTCACCACCGTGGGACTACGGCACAGATACGCAGTATTTT. The V gene is TRBV18, the J gene TRBJ2-3, with TRBD2 identical over 7 bases. The CDR3 is 16 residues long. The germline V gene encodes CDR1 KGHSH and CDR2 LQKENI. The V and J ends lost 0 bases and 1 base, in that order; junction bases with no gene match: 4.

The chain is built from TRBV4-1 and TRBJ1-2, with 8 nucleotides matching TRBD1. V lost 1 base, J lost 7 bases, and 8 bases stayed unmatched. Germline lookup yields CDR1 MGHRA and CDR2 YSYEKL. The CDR3 is made up of 15 amino acids. CDR3 in amino acids: CASSQGTGWGGGYTF. CDR3 nucleotides: TGCGCCAGCAGCCAAGGGACAGGGTGGGGAGGTGGCTACACCTTC.

This clonotype was picked up a small number of times. This chain links TRBV7-2 with TRBJ2-5, with a weak D call TRBD2 (5 bases). V shed 2 bases and J shed 1 base, with 11 bases lying between them. CDR3 size: 15 residues. CDR1 and CDR2 (germline): SGHTA, FQGNSA. The CDR3 region is CASSLYLGSQETQYF. In DNA form, the CDR3 reads TGTGCCAGCAGCTTATATCTGGGGAGCCAAGAGACCCAGTACTTC.

The chain is built from TRBV7-2 and TRBJ1-5; TRBD1 matches at 7 bases. The CDR3 runs to 16 residues. Germline V gives CDR1 SGHTA, CDR2 FQGNSA. The V gene end was trimmed by 4 bases and the J gene end by 2 bases; junction bases not matched to a gene: 8. CDR3 DNA: TGTGCCAGCAGCTATACAGACAGGGAGGGCAATCAGCCCCAGCATTTT. It encodes CASSYTDREGNQPQHF.

The gene calls are TRBV29-1 and TRBJ2-5; D uncertain. This CDR3 spans 9 amino acids. Trimming removed 3 bases from V and 7 bases from J, with 3 bases in between. Germline loops: CDR1 SQVTM, CDR2 ANQGSEA. For the CDR3, the DNA is TGCAGCGTTGATGGGACCCAGTACTTC. It yields the protein CSVDGTQYF.

This chain uses TRBV5-5 with TRBJ2-3; TRBD1 or TRBD2 may be the D gene (5 bases each). Germline V lookup: CDR1 SGHKS, CDR2 YYEKEE (reference sequence). The CDR3 totals 15 residues. Between the trimmed V and J ends, which lost 4 bases and 2 bases, there was a span of 14 bases. CDR3 DNA sequence: TGTGCCAGCAGCCGAACGGGACCGGCCACAGATACGCAGTATTTT. It is translated as CASSRTGPATDTQYF.

Worth noting for this clonotype: This may come from a read error, since a much larger clone is one base off. V is TRBV20-1 and J is TRBJ1-6, with D maybe TRBD1 (5 bases). Trimming removed 0 bases from V and 11 bases from J, with 20 bases in between. CDR1 is DFQATT and CDR2 is SNEGSKA in the germline V gene (reference sequence). The CDR3 extends over 16 amino acids. The CDR3 loop is CSARDLSGGENPPLHF. CDR3 bases: TGCAGTGCTAGAGATCTGAGTGGGGGGGAGAATCCACCCCTCCACTTT.

The chain has TRBV21-1 and TRBJ2-2; no DNA check was done on the table's D call, TRBD2. TRBV21-1 is a listed pseudogene. The CDR3 runs 16 residues. The CDR3 sequence: CASSRRGGPNTGELFF. As DNA, the CDR3 is TGTGCCAGCAGTCGCCGCGGGGGGCCCAACACCGGGGAGCTGTTTTTT.

This sequence joins TRBV5-6 and TRBJ2-2; D perhaps matches TRBD2 (6 bases). V lost 2 bases and J lost 0, with 8 bases in between. Germline V CDR1 and CDR2: SGHDT, YYEEEE. The CDR3 contains 15 residues. CDR3 nucleotides: TGTGCCAGCAGCTTACTAGCTGCGAACACCGGGGAGCTGTTTTTT. Translated, it gives CASSLLAANTGELFF.

The V and J genes are TRBV20-1 and TRBJ2-7; D is perhaps TRBD1 or TRBD2 (5 bases each). Trimming took 0 bases from V and 2 from J, leaving 14 bases between them. The CDR3 extends over 15 amino acids. Per germline, CDR1 DFQATT and CDR2 SNEGSKA (reference sequence). The CDR3 nucleotides are TGCAGTGCTAGAGATTGGGACGGCGCGGCCTACGAGCAGTACTTC. Translation gives CSARDWDGAAYEQYF.

This chain uses TRBV6-5 with TRBJ1-2; TRBD1 matches at 9 bases. The V and J ends lost 7 bases and 1 base, in that order; junction bases with no gene match: 10. Germline loops: CDR1 MNHEY, CDR2 SVGAGI. This CDR3 is 16 amino acids long. CDR3: CASKGQGKGGNYGYTF. CDR3 in DNA: TGTGCCAGCAAAGGACAGGGGAAGGGGGGTAACTATGGCTACACCTTC.